The 20 T cell receptor beta chains below come from one sample, sequenced in a study of cytomegalovirus exposure and HLA in healthy donors. The PCR ran on 60 Vbeta and 13 Jbeta primers. Method: immunoSEQ multiplex PCR; TCRdb's copy keeps in-frame clones and lacks some. The profile covers some 200,000 clones, with 79% appearing a single time and approximately 2.1% taken by the ten largest. The sequencing sample was made of PBMCs. These receptors were taken from a woman in her forties or fifties in good health and CMV-seronegative.

V and J are TRBV7-2 and TRBJ2-7; weak D call: TRBD1 (5 bases). With 5 bases removed from V and 2 bases from J, the gap between germline ends came to 13 bases. This CDR3 region has 14 residues. Germline loops: CDR1 SGHTA, CDR2 FQGNSA. The CDR3 DNA sequence: TGTGCCAGCAGCGAGACCGTGGGGCCCTACGAGCAGTACTTC. Translating gives CASSETVGPYEQYF.

This clone was found a few times. The chain is built from TRBV19 and TRBJ1-3; 10 bases agree with TRBD1. V lost 7 bases, J lost 8 bases, and 5 bases stayed unmatched. From germline, CDR1 is LNHDA and CDR2 SQIVND (reference sequence). This CDR3 has 13 residues. CDR3 coding DNA: TGTGCCAGTAACAGACAGGGGGCGGACACCATATATTTT. This translates into CASNRQGADTIYF.

Only one count was recorded for this clone. The J gene is TRBJ1-2, the V gene TRBV19; D is undetermined. Germline V gene data show CDR1 as LNHDA and CDR2 as SQIVND (reference sequence). The ends were cut back, 4 bases at V and 2 bases at J, with 17 bases in the middle. This CDR3 spans 16 amino acids. CDR3 loop: CASSTPNFSPNYGYTF. The CDR3, as DNA: TGTGCCAGTAGTACCCCCAACTTCTCCCCCAACTATGGCTACACCTTC.

This clone showed up just a few times. The genes are TRBV19 and TRBJ2-5; TRBD2 agrees at 12 bases. The tail of the sequence fits TRBJ2-7 better, so the J call may be wrong. The V gene's germline CDR1 is LNHDA and CDR2 SQIVND (reference sequence). There are 15 residues in the CDR3. The CDR3 loop reads CASSTLAGGPGEQYF. CDR3 bases: TGTGCCAGTAGTACTCTAGCGGGAGGGCCAGGCGAGCAGTACTTC.

The V gene is TRBV11-2, the J gene TRBJ2-7, with D perhaps matching TRBD1 (7 bases). The CDR3 is 17 amino acids. CDR1 SGHAT and CDR2 FQNNGV come from the germline V gene. With 4 bases removed from V and 6 bases from J, the gap between germline ends came to 25 bases. The CDR3 nucleotides read TGTGCCAGCAGCTCCAGGGGGGTCCGGGCCGCAAACTCCGAGCAGTACTTC. It translates to CASSSRGVRAANSEQYF.

The rearrangement links TRBV5-4 to TRBJ2-7; TRBD1 matches at 12 bases. The CDR3 covers 15 residues. CDR1 and CDR2 from the germline V gene are SGHNT and YYREEE (reference sequence). V shed 4 bases, J shed 7 bases, and the junction held 9 bases outside the gene matches. CDR3 nucleotides: TGTGCCAGCAGCAAACCGGGACAGGGGGCAGGAGAGCAGTACTTC. Encoded protein: CASSKPGQGAGEQYF.

Here the CDR3 DNA reads TGTGCCAGCAGTGAGGGGGACAGCCAAGAGACCCAGTACTTC. It codes for CASSEGDSQETQYF. This rearrangement joins TRBV6-1 to TRBJ2-5; 7 bases agree with TRBD1. Per germline, CDR1 MNHNS and CDR2 SASEGT. The CDR3 extends over 14 amino acids. Trimming at V came to 3 bases and at J to 1 base, leaving 2 bases not matched to a gene.

The V gene is TRBV7-8, the J gene TRBJ1-2, with D uncertain. Germline lookup yields CDR1 SGHVS and CDR2 FQNEAQ. The CDR3 is 13 residues long. Trimming shortened V by 5 bases and J by 3 bases, and 10 bases separated the two germline ends. The chain's CDR3 is CASSQTNDYGYTF. The CDR3, as DNA: TGTGCCAGCAGCCAGACTAATGACTATGGCTACACCTTC.

This clone was recorded only once. The chain has TRBV11-2 and TRBJ1-6; D unresolved. This CDR3 has 15 residues. Trimming took off 1 base at V and 7 bases at J, with 11 bases between the two ends. Germline assignment: CDR1 SGHAT and CDR2 FQNNGV. The CDR3 nucleotides read TGTGCCAGCAGCTTAGGGCCGTCGAGGAATTCACCCCTCCACTTT. Protein sequence: CASSLGPSRNSPLHF.

The chain uses TRBV5-1 and TRBJ2-2, with TRBD1 matching 7 bases. The V gene end was trimmed by 4 bases and the J gene end by 1 base; junction bases not matched to a gene: 4. The germline CDR1 and CDR2 sequences are SGHRS and YFSETQ. This CDR3 region has 15 residues. The CDR3 protein is CASSARQGNTGELFF. The CDR3, as DNA: TGCGCCAGCAGCGCCCGACAGGGGAACACCGGGGAGCTGTTTTTT.

V is TRBV2 and J is TRBJ1-1; D is perhaps TRBD1 (5 bases). V lost 9 bases to trimming and J lost 4 bases, with 15 bases between them. The CDR3 extends over 13 amino acids. Germline V gene data show CDR1 as SNHLY and CDR2 as FYNNEI. As DNA, the CDR3 is TGTGCCAGTATCCAGGGTGAGGTCACTGAAGCTTTCTTT. The encoded protein is CASIQGEVTEAFF.

The genes are TRBV7-9 and TRBJ2-7, with TRBD1 as a possible D gene (5 bases). The germline V and J ends were trimmed by 2 bases and 8 bases, with 7 bases remaining between them. The germline V gene has CDR1 SEHNR and CDR2 FQNEAQ (reference sequence). The CDR3 length is 11 residues. CDR3 DNA: TGTGCCAGCAGCTTATCAGGGAAGCAGTACTTC. Its translation is CASSLSGKQYF.

This clone was counted once. The DNA for the CDR3 is TGTGCCAGCCAACAGGGGGGCACTGAAGCTTTCTTT. As protein: CASQQGGTEAFF. The chain uses TRBV27 and TRBJ1-1; TRBD1 matches 8 bases. V was pared by 8 bases and J by 4 bases, with 3 bases of the junction left unmatched. The CDR3 runs 12 residues. CDR1 is MNHEY, CDR2 SMNVEV, per germline (reference sequence).

Regarding this clone: At one of its ends the junction is not consistent with the germline gene, which may arise from a read error. Other nucleotide sequences from this sample produce the same CDR3. The chain carries TRBV7-9 and TRBJ1-6; perhaps TRBD1 as D (5 bases). The CDR3 extends over 16 amino acids. Looked up from germline, CDR1 is SEHNR and CDR2 is FQNEAQ (reference sequence). In DNA, the CDR3 is TGTGCCAGCAGCCCCTCAAGGGGCTCCTATAATTCCCCCCTCCACTTT. Protein product: CASSPSRGSYNSPLHF.

The V call is TRBV7-2, the J call TRBJ2-3, with D maybe TRBD2 (7 bases). This CDR3 has 14 amino acids. Per the germline V gene, CDR1 is SGHTA and CDR2 is FQGNSA. V lost 6 bases and J lost 4, with 14 bases in between. CDR3 region: CASRPGGGADTQYF. The CDR3 bases are TGTGCCAGCAGACCGGGGGGCGGGGCAGATACGCAGTATTTT.

The chain is built from TRBV4-1 and TRBJ1-5, with 11 bases that match TRBD1. From germline, CDR1 is MGHRA and CDR2 YSYEKL. Trimming took 2 bases from V and 6 from J; bases not matched to a gene: 9. This CDR3 contains 17 residues. The CDR3 DNA follows: TGCGCCAGCAGCCAACGGACAGGGGGCGCGGGTGGTCAGCCCCAGCATTTT. Amino acids: CASSQRTGGAGGQPQHF.

This clone was observed a single time. This sequence joins TRBV4-3 and TRBJ1-4; 8 bases align to TRBD1. CDR3 length equals 16 residues. In germline, CDR1 is LGHNA, CDR2 YSLEER. V dropped 0 bases and J dropped 3; count of bases not matched to a gene: 3. In DNA, the CDR3 is TGCGCCAGCAGCCAAGATAGGACAGGGTCTAATGAAAAACTGTTTTTT. It is translated as CASSQDRTGSNEKLFF.

J is TRBJ2-1 and V is TRBV27; 15 bases fit TRBD2. Germline V CDR1 and CDR2: MNHEY, SMNVEV (reference sequence). The CDR3 extends over 18 amino acids. The V gene end was trimmed by 5 bases and the J gene end by 5 bases; junction bases not matched to a gene: 10. The CDR3 reads CASSPRTSGRASHNEQFF. In DNA form, the CDR3 reads TGTGCCAGCAGTCCTAGGACTAGCGGGAGGGCCTCTCACAATGAGCAGTTCTTC.

The gene calls are TRBV6-4 and TRBJ2-2, with TRBD2 matching 9 bases. V dropped 4 bases and J dropped 1; count of bases not matched to a gene: 10. CDR3 length: 18 amino acids. Germline V gives CDR1 MRHNA, CDR2 SNTAGT. CDR3 amino acids: CASSVSLASGENTGELFF. As DNA, the CDR3 is TGTGCCAGCAGTGTTTCTTTGGCTAGCGGGGAGAACACCGGGGAGCTGTTTTTT.

J is TRBJ2-7 and V is TRBV25-1, with D perhaps TRBD2 (5 bases). Trimming removed 3 bases at V and 0 bases at J, with 12 bases between. CDR1 is MGHDK, CDR2 SYGVNS, per germline. The CDR3 runs 15 residues. The CDR3 sequence is CASSDKVGVSYEQYF. The CDR3 nucleotides are TGTGCCAGCAGTGATAAGGTGGGAGTCTCCTACGAGCAGTACTTC.